This T cell receptor (beta chain) was retrieved from a study of blood T cell repertoires in COVID-19. About the study: Samples came from the United States, Italy and Spain, spanning acute and convalescent COVID-19. The cDNA or gDNA used as material had been derived from T cells, B-cell-depleted T cells, or PBMCs.

The CDR3 spans 16 residues. Trimming shortened V by 0 bases and J by 1 base, and 11 bases separated the two germline ends. CDR1 is SGHDT, CDR2 YYEEEE, per germline. As processed by the authors: Nucleated cell counts were estimated from reference gene primer amplification. The table came from immunoSEQ multiplex PCR; TCRdb's copy has only in-frame clones and leaves some out. V and J calls and clone size follow that table, whereas D and trimming were derived from the DNA. Of about 180,000 clones listed, 82% are singletons. The material sequenced was peripheral blood. The sequence was collected from a woman aged 65 to 85 with acute or convalescent COVID-19. This chain links TRBV5-6 with TRBJ1-3, with D tentatively TRBD1 (5 bases). The CDR3 reads CASSLDLGGSGNTIYF. The CDR3 DNA is TGTGCCAGCAGCTTGGACCTTGGGGGGTCTGGAAACACCATATATTTT.